The 8 T cell receptor beta chains below all came from one sample that was sequenced in a study of human T cells and chemical hapten exposure. Via MiXCR, TCRdb re-called the RACE reads, giving one row per CDR3 protein. Among over 35,000 distinct CDR3 sequences listed, 8.9% were seen once. Sample time point: patch test 2, 6 weeks after DPC sensitization. Indicated treatment: therapeutic diphenylcyclopropenone sensitization with weekly scalp DPC. Material: whole blood, obtained in connection with sensitization to the hapten diphenylcyclopropenone (DPC). The receptors stem from a middle-aged woman with alopecia areata. Some clones in this sample may be carry-over from other donors' samples.

This clonotype was detected many times. This chain connects TRBV28 to TRBJ1-5, with 8 bases that match TRBD1. This CDR3 comprises 16 residues. Germline assignment: CDR1 MDHEN and CDR2 SYDVKM. V dropped 3 bases and J dropped 0; count of bases not matched to a gene: 4. Here the CDR3 reads CASSFGTGLSNQPQHF. DNA of the CDR3: TGTGCCAGCAGTTTCGGGACAGGCCTTAGCAATCAGCCCCAGCATTTT.

This clonotype was counted many times. The chain employs TRBV4-2 and TRBJ1-5, with TRBD1 matching over 10 bases. Germline CDR1 LGHNA, CDR2 YNFKEQ. V was pared by 3 bases and J by 5 bases, with 4 bases of the junction left unmatched. CDR3 length equals 15 residues. In DNA form, the CDR3 reads TGTGCCAGCAGCCAGGGCGGGACAGGGGATCAGCCCCAGCATTTT. It encodes CASSQGGTGDQPQHF.

This clonotype was counted between two and nine times. This chain connects TRBV12-3 or TRBV12-4 to TRBJ2-3, with a weak D call TRBD2 (7 bases). The CDR3 loop spans 12 amino acids. The CDR3 reads CASRGGADTQYF. CDR3 bases: TGTGCTTCTAGAGGGGGGGCAGATACGCAGTATTTT.

This clonotype was counted at least ten times. CDR3 region: CASRKRGSYTDTQYF. In DNA form, the CDR3 reads TGTGCCAGCAGAAAGCGGGGGAGCTACACAGATACGCAGTATTTT. The chain combines TRBV6-2 or TRBV6-3 with TRBJ2-3, with 8 bases matching TRBD2. Germline values: CDR1 MNHEY, CDR2 SVGEGT. This CDR3 has 15 residues. V was pared by 6 bases and J by 2 bases, with 7 bases of the junction left unmatched.

Ten or more counts support this clonotype. The J gene is TRBJ2-1, the V gene TRBV19; D remains unclear. Trimming shortened V by 1 base and J by 0 bases, and 7 bases separated the two germline ends. Germline CDR1 and CDR2: LNHDA and SQIVND (reference sequence). The CDR3 covers 15 residues. CDR3 DNA: TGTGCCAGTAGTATAGGACGGTCCTCCTACAATGAGCAGTTCTTC. It is translated as CASSIGRSSYNEQFF.

This clonotype was seen ten or more times. The chain carries TRBV7-6 and TRBJ2-3; weak D call: TRBD2 (6 bases). CDR1 SGHVS and CDR2 FNYEAQ come from the germline V gene. V was trimmed by 11 bases and J by 2 bases, leaving 14 bases between them. The CDR3 loop spans 13 amino acids. The CDR3 sequence is CAVRDWNTDTQYF. The CDR3 coding sequence is TGTGCCGTCCGGGACTGGAACACAGATACGCAGTATTTT. Filled out from reference TRBV7-6 and TRBJ2-3, the complete variable domain reads GAGVSQSPRYKVTKRGQDVALRCDPISGHVSLYWYRQALGQGPEFLTYFNYEAQQDKSGLPNDRFSAERPEGSISTLTIQRTEQRDSAMYRCAVRDWNTDTQYFGPGTRLTVL.

This clonotype was observed many times. The chain recombines TRBV25-1 with TRBJ2-5; 9 bases map to TRBD2. This CDR3 spans 15 amino acids. The V segment lost 3 bases and the J segment 5 bases; nucleotides outside the gene matches: 7. CDR1 is MGHDK, CDR2 SYGVNS, per germline. CDR3 bases: TGTGCCAGCAGTGACCTAGCGGGGCCTACGGAGACCCAGTACTTC. The encoded protein is CASSDLAGPTETQYF.

The J gene is TRBJ2-1, the V gene TRBV5-5; TRBD2 matches at 7 bases. The germline gives CDR1 SGHKS, CDR2 YYEKEE (reference sequence). This CDR3 spans 15 amino acids. The V segment lost 3 bases and the J segment 3 bases; nucleotides outside the gene matches: 6. DNA of the CDR3: TGTGCCAGCAGCTGGGGGGAGGGAGTCTACAATGAGCAGTTCTTC. Translated, it gives CASSWGEGVYNEQFF.